This T cell receptor beta chain was found in a study of cytomegalovirus exposure and HLA in healthy donors. The donors were part of the roughly 120-subject validation cohort, which stood apart from the approximately 700-subject first cohort. Profiled with immunoSEQ multiplex PCR; TCRdb holds only in-frame clones, not every one. Counted here are about 200,000 clones, around 86% occurring once; the ten biggest clones make up roughly 2%. The CDR3 consists of 13 residues. Germline CDR1 and CDR2: MNHEY and SMNVEV (reference sequence). Trimming removed 0 bases from V and 6 bases from J, with 9 bases in between.

V gene TRBV27 combines with J gene TRBJ2-7; no clear D. The sequenced sample consisted of PBMCs. The sequence came from a woman aged 18-30 years in good health and CMV-seropositive. This CDR3 is CASSLSMEFEQYF. DNA for the CDR3: TGTGCCAGCAGTTTATCGATGGAGTTCGAGCAGTACTTC.